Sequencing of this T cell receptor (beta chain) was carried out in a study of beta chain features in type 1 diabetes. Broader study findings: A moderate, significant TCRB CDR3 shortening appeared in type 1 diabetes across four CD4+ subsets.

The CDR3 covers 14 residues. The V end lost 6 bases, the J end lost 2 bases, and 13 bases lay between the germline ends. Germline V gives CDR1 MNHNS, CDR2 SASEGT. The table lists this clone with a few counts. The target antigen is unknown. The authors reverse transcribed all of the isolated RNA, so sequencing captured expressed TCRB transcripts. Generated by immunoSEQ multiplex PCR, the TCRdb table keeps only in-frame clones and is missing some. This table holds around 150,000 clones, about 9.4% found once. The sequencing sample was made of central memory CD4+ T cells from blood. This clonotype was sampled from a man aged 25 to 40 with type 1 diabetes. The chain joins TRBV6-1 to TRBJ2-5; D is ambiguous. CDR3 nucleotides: TGTGCCAGCAGCCTACCGATAACTCAAGAGACCCAGTACTTC. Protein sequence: CASSLPITQETQYF.